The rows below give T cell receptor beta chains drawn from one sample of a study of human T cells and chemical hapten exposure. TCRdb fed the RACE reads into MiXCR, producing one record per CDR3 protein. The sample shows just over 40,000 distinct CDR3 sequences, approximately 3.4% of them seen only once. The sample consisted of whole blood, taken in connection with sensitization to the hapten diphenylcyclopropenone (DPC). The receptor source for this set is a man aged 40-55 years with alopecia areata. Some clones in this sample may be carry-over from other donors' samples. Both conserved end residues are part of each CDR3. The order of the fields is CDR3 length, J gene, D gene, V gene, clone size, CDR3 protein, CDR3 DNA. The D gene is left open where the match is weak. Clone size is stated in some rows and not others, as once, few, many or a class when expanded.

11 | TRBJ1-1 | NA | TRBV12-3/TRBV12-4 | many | CASRRQGEAFF | TGTGCCAGCCGCCGTCAGGGGGAAGCTTTCTTT
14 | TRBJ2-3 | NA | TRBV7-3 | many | CASSLIPGSDTQYF | TGTGCCAGCAGCTTAATCCCGGGGTCAGATACGCAGTATTTT
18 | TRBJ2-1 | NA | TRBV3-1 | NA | CASSQAGGLAPLGNEQFF | TGTGCCAGCAGCCAAGCCGGAGGGTTAGCACCCCTTGGGAATGAGCAGTTCTTC
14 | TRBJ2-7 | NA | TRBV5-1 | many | CASSPERISYEQYF | TGCGCCAGCAGCCCAGAGCGGATCTCCTACGAGCAGTACTTC
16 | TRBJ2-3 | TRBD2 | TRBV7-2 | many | CASSPGGSGRPDTQYF | TGTGCCAGCAGCCCAGGGGGTAGCGGGAGGCCAGATACGCAGTATTTT
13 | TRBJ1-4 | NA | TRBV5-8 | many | CASSLGSRGNLFF | TGTGCCAGCAGCTTGGGGTCCCGCGGAAATCTGTTTTTT
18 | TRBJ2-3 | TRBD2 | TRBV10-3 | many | CAISETPKGGRRTDTQYF | TGTGCCATCAGTGAGACCCCTAAGGGCGGGAGGCGCACAGATACGCAGTATTTT
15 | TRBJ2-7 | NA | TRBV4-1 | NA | CASSQGFGAQGEQYF | TGCGCCAGCAGCCAAGGTTTTGGGGCTCAGGGCGAGCAGTACTTC
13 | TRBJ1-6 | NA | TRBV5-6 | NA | CASSLTQNSPLHF | TGTGCCAGCAGCCTTACGCAGAATTCACCCCTCCACTTT
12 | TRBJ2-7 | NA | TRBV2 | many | CASSEPPLEQYF | TGTGCCAGCAGTGAACCCCCCCTCGAGCAGTACTTC
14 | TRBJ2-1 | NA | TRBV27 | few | CASSSRTEQGEQFF | TGTGCCAGCAGTTCCCGGACAGAGCAGGGTGAGCAGTTCTTC
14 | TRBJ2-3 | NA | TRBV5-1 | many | CASSLSRGTDTQYF | TGCGCCAGCAGCTTGAGCCGGGGCACAGATACGCAGTATTTT
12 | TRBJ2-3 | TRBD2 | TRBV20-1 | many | CSSTSVTDTQYF | TGCAGTTCTACTAGCGTTACAGATACGCAGTATTTT
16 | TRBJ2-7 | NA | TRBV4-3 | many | CASSQGTGTDSYEQYF | TGCGCCAGCAGCCAAGGGACCGGGACCGACTCCTACGAGCAGTACTTC
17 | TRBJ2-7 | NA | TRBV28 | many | CASSPNLGSRGSYEQYF | TGTGCCAGCAGTCCGAACTTGGGGAGTAGGGGGTCCTACGAGCAGTACTTC
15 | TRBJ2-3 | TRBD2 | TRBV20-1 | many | CSALGTSGKADTQYF | TGCAGTGCCCTAGGGACTAGCGGGAAGGCAGATACGCAGTATTTT
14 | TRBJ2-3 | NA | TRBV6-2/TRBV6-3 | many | CASSNVAGTDTQYF | TGTGCCAGCAGTAATGTAGCGGGCACAGATACGCAGTATTTT
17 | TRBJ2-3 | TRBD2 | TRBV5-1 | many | CASSPDRLAYNTDTQYF | TGCGCCAGCAGCCCCGACCGACTAGCCTACAACACAGATACGCAGTATTTT
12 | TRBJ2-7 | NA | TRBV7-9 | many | CASSLRTDEQYF | TGTGCCAGCAGCTTAAGGACCGACGAGCAGTACTTC
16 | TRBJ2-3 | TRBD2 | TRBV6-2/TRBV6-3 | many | CASSKNSGRTTDTQYF | TGTGCCAGCAGCAAAAATAGCGGGAGGACCACAGATACGCAGTATTTT
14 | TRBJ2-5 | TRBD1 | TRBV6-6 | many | CASTPGTGGQTQYF | TGTGCCAGCACCCCCGGGACAGGGGGCCAGACCCAGTACTTC
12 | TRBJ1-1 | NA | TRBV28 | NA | CAGRGMGTEAFF | TGTGCCGGAAGGGGGATGGGCACTGAAGCTTTCTTT
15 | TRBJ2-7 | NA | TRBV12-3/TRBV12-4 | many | CASSFSRRPSYEQYF | TGTGCCAGCAGTTTTTCGAGACGCCCCTCCTACGAGCAGTACTTC
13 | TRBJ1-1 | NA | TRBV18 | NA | CASSPFTGFEAFF | TGTGCCAGCTCACCATTCACGGGGTTTGAAGCTTTCTTT
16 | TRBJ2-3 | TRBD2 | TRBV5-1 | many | CASSGGLADITDTQYF | TGCGCCAGCAGCGGAGGACTAGCAGACATCACAGATACGCAGTATTTT
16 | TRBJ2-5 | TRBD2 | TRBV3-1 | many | CASSPDLAGGLETQYF | TGTGCCAGCAGCCCTGACTTAGCGGGAGGTTTAGAGACCCAGTACTTC
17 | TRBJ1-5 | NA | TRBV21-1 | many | CASSRGQDVVWGRPQHF | TGTGCCAGCAGCAGGGGACAGGACGTCGTTTGGGGTCGGCCCCAGCATTTT
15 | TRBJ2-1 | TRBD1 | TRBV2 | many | CASSERQGAYNEQFF | TGTGCCAGCAGTGAAAGGCAGGGGGCTTACAATGAGCAGTTCTTC
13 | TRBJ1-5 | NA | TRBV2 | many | CATSYGANQPQHF | TGTGCCACGTCATACGGGGCCAATCAGCCCCAGCATTTT
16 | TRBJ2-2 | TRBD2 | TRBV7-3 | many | CASSLSGLAGTGELFF | TGTGCCAGCAGCTTATCTGGATTAGCGGGAACCGGGGAGCTGTTTTTT
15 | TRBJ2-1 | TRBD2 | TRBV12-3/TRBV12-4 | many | CASTWTSGNNNEQFF | TGTGCCAGCACCTGGACTAGCGGGAATAACAATGAGCAGTTCTTC
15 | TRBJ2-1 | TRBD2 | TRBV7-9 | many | CASSSGLVGGNEQFF | TGTGCCAGCAGCTCCGGACTAGTAGGTGGCAATGAGCAGTTCTTC
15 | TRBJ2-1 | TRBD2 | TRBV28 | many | CASSFLAGEVNEQFF | TGTGCCAGCAGTTTTCTAGCGGGAGAAGTCAATGAGCAGTTCTTC
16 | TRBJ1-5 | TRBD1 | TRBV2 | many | CASSEFGTGGRQPQHF | TGTGCCAGCAGTGAATTCGGGACAGGGGGAAGACAGCCCCAGCATTTT
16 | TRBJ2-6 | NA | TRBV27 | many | CASSLWGVPGANVLTF | TGTGCCAGCAGTTTATGGGGGGTACCTGGGGCCAACGTCCTGACTTTC
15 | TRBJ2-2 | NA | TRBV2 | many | CASSEVPGNTGELFF | TGTGCCAGCAGTGAAGTCCCAGGAAACACCGGGGAGCTGTTTTTT
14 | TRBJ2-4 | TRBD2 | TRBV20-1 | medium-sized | CSARTSGNKNIQYF | TGCAGTGCTCGGACTAGCGGAAACAAAAACATTCAGTACTTC
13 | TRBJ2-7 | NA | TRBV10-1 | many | CASSLGGEAEQYF | TGCGCCAGCAGTCTGGGCGGTGAGGCCGAGCAGTACTTC
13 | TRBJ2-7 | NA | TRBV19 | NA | CASRKDNSYEQYF | TGTGCCAGTAGAAAGGACAACTCCTACGAGCAGTACTTC
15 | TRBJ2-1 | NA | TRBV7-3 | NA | CASSLTPGVINEQFF | TGTGCCAGCAGCTTAACCCCGGGAGTCATCAATGAGCAGTTCTTC